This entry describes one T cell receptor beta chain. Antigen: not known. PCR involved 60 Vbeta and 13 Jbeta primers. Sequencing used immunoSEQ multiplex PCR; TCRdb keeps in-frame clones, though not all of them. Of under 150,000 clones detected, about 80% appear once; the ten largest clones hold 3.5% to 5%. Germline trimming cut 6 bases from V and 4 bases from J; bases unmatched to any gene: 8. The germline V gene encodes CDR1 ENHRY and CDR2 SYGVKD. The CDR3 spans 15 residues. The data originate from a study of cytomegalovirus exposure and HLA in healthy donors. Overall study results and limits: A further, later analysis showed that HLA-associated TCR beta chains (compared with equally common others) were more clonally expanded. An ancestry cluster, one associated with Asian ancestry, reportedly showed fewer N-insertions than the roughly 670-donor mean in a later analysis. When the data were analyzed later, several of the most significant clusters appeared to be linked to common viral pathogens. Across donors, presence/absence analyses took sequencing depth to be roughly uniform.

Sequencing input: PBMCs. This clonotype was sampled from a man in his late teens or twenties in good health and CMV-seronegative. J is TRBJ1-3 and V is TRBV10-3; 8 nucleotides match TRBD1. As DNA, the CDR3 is TGTGCCATCAGCCGACAGGGGCTGGGGGGAAACACCATATATTTT. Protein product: CAISRQGLGGNTIYF.